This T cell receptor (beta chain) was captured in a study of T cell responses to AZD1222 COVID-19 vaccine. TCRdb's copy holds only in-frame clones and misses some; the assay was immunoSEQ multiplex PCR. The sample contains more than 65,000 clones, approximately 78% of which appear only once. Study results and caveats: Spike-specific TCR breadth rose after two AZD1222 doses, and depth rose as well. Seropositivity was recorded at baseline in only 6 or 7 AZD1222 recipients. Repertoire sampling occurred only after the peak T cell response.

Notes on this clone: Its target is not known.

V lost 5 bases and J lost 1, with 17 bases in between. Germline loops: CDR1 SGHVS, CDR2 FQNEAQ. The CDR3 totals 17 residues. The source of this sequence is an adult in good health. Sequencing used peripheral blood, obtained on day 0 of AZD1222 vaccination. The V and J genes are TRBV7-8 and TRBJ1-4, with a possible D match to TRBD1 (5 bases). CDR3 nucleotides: TGTGCCAGCAGCCCTCGGCCCCCGAGGGGAACTAATGAAAAACTGTTTTTT. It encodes CASSPRPPRGTNEKLFF. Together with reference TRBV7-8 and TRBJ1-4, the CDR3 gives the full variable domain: GAGVSQSPRYKVAKRGQDVALRCDPISGHVSLFWYQQALGQGPEFLTYFQNEAQLDKSGLPSDRFFAERPEGSVSTLKIQRTQQEDSAVYLCASSPRPPRGTNEKLFFGSGTQLSVL.